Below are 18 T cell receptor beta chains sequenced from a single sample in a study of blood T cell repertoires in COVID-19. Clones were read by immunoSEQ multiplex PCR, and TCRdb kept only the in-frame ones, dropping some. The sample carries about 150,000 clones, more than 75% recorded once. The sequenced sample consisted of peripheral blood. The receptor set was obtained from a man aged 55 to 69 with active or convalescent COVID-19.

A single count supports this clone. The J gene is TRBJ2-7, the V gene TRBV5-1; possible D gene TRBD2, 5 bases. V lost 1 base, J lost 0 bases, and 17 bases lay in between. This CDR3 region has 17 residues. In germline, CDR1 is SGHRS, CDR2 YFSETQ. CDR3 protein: CASSLTAAPLSSYEQYF. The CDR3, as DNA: TGCGCCAGCAGCTTGACAGCGGCTCCCTTAAGCTCCTACGAGCAGTACTTC.

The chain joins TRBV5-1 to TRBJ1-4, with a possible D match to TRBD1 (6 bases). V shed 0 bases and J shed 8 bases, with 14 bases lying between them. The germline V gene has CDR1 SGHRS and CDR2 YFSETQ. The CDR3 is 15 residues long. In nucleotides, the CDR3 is TGCGCCAGCAGCTTGGGACGGCCAGGGGTAGAAAAACTGTTTTTT. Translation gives CASSLGRPGVEKLFF.

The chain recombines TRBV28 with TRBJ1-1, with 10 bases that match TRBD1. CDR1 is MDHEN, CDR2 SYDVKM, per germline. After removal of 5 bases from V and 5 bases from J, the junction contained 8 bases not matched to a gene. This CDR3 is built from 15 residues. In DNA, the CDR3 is TGTGCCAGCAGTAAGACAGGGGGCTCCTTAACTGAAGCTTTCTTT. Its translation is CASSKTGGSLTEAFF.

The CDR3 is CASSPPRRVGMYEQYF. The CDR3 DNA reads TGTGCCAGCAGCCCCCCGAGGAGGGTAGGAATGTACGAGCAGTACTTC. V usage is TRBV28 and J usage is TRBJ2-7; possibly TRBD2 for D (6 bases). The CDR3 totals 16 residues. Trimming removed 6 bases at V and 4 bases at J, with 22 bases between. Germline CDR1 reads MDHEN; CDR2 reads SYDVKM.

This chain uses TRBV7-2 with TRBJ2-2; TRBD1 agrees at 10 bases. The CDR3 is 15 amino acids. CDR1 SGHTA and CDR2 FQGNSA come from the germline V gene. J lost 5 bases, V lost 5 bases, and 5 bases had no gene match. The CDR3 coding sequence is TGTGCCAGCAGCCGGGACAGGGGACCGACCGGGGAGCTGTTTTTT. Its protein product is CASSRDRGPTGELFF. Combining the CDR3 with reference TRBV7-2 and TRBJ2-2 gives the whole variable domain GAGVSQSPSNKVTEKGKDVELRCDPISGHTALYWYRQSLGQGLEFLIYFQGNSAPDKSGLPSDRFSAERTGGSVSTLTIQRTQQEDSAVYLCASSRDRGPTGELFFGEGSRLTVL.

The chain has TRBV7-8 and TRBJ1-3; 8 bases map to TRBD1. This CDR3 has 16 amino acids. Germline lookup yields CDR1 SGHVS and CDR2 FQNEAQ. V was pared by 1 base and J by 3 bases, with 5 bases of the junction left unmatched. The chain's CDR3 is CASSLVAGGGGNTIYF. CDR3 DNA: TGTGCCAGCAGCTTAGTCGCAGGGGGCGGTGGAAACACCATATATTTT.

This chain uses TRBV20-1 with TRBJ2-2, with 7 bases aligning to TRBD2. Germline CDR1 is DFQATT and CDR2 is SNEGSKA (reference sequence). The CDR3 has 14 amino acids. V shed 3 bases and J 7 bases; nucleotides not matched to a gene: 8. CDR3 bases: TGCAGTGCTAGTGCCAGCGGGAACGGCGGGGAGCTGTTTTTT. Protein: CSASASGNGGELFF.

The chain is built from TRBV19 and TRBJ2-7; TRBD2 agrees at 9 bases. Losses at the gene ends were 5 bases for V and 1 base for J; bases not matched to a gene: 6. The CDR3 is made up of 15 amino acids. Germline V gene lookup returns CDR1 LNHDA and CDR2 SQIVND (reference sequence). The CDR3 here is CASSLRLADSYEQYF. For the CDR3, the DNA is TGTGCCAGTAGTCTCAGACTAGCGGATTCCTACGAGCAGTACTTC.

CDR3 in DNA: TGTGCCAGCAGCTTCTTTCCTCTGACTAGCGGGAGGAGCACAGATACGCAGTATTTT. It specifies CASSFFPLTSGRSTDTQYF. The chain links TRBV7-2 to TRBJ2-3; 13 bases are shared with TRBD2. In germline, CDR1 is SGHTA, CDR2 FQGNSA. The CDR3 covers 19 residues. The V gene end was trimmed by 3 bases and the J gene end by 0 bases; junction bases not matched to a gene: 9. The full variable domain, completed using reference TRBV7-2 and TRBJ2-3, is GAGVSQSPSNKVTEKGKDVELRCDPISGHTALYWYRQSLGQGLEFLIYFQGNSAPDKSGLPSDRFSAERTGGSVSTLTIQRTQQEDSAVYLCASSFFPLTSGRSTDTQYFGPGTRLTVL.

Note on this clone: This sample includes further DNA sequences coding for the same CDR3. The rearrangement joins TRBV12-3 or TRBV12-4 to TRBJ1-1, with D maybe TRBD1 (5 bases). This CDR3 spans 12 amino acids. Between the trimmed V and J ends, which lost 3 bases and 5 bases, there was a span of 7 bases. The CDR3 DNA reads TGTGCCAGCAGTTTTGGGGGGACTGAAGCTTTCTTT. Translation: CASSFGGTEAFF.

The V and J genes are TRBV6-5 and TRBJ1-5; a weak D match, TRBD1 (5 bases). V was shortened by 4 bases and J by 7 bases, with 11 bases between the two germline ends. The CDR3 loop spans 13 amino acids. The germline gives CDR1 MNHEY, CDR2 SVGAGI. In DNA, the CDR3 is TGTGCCAGCAGTTTGACAGCGCTCCAGCCCCAGCATTTT. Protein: CASSLTALQPQHF.

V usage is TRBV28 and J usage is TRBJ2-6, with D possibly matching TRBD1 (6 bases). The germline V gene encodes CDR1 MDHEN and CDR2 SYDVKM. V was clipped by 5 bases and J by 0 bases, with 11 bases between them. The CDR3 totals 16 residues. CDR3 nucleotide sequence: TGTGCCAGCAGTAGAAGAGGGGGCTCTGGGGCCAACGTCCTGACTTTC. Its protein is CASSRRGGSGANVLTF.

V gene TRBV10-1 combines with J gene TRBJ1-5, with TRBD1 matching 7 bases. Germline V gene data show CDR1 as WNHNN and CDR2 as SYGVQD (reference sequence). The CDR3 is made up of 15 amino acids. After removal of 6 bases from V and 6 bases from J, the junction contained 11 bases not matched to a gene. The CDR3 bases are TGCGCCAGCAGGCCGCACAGGGGTTCTTCTCAGCCCCAGCATTTT. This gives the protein CASRPHRGSSQPQHF.

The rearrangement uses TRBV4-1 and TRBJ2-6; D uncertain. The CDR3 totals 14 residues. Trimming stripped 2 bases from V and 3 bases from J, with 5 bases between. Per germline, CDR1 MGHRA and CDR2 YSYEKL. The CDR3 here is CASSQRVGANVLTF. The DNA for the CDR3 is TGCGCCAGCAGCCAAAGAGTTGGGGCCAACGTCCTGACTTTC.

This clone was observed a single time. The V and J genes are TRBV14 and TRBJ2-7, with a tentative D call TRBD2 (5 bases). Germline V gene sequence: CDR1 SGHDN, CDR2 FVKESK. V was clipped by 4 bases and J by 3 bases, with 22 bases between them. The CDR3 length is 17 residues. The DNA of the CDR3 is TGTGCCAGCAGCCCACTCGTAGGAGGCCAACCCCTCTACGAGCAGTACTTC. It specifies CASSPLVGGQPLYEQYF.

This CDR3 is CASSRGTGRGETQYF. CDR3 in DNA: TGTGCCAGCTCACGAGGGACAGGCCGGGGAGAGACCCAGTACTTC. J is TRBJ2-5 and V is TRBV18; 8 nucleotides agree with TRBD1. Germline values: CDR1 KGHSH, CDR2 LQKENI. There are 15 residues in the CDR3. V shed 4 bases and J 4 bases; nucleotides not matched to a gene: 8.

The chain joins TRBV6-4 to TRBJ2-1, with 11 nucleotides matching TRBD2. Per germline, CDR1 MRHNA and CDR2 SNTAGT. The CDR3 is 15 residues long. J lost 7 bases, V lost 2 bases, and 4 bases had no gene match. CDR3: CASSDGLAGGNEQFF. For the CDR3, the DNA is TGTGCCAGCAGTGACGGTCTAGCGGGAGGTAATGAGCAGTTCTTC.

CDR3 region: CASSLAPSGSPSSYNEQFF. CDR3 DNA: TGCGCCAGCAGCTTGGCCCCTAGCGGGAGCCCGAGCTCCTACAATGAGCAGTTCTTC. The rearrangement links TRBV5-1 to TRBJ2-1; 10 bases are a match to TRBD2. Looked up from germline, CDR1 is SGHRS and CDR2 is YFSETQ. The J segment lost 0 bases and the V segment lost 0 bases, leaving 9 bases of the junction unmatched. CDR3 size: 19 residues. The whole variable domain, filled in from reference TRBV5-1 and TRBJ2-1, reads KAGVTQTPRYLIKTRGQQVTLSCSPISGHRSVSWYQQTPGQGLQFLFEYFSETQRNKGNFPGRFSGRQFSNSRSEMNVSTLELGDSALYLCASSLAPSGSPSSYNEQFFGPGTRLTVL.